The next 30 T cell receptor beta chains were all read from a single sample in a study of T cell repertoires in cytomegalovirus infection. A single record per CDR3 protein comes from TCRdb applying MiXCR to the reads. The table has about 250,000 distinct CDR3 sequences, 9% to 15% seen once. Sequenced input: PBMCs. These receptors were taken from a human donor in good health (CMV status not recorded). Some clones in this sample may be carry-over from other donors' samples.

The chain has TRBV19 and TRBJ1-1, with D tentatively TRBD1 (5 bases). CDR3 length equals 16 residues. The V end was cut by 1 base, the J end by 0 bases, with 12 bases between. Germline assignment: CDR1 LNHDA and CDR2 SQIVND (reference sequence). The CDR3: CASSIGPDSLNTEAFF. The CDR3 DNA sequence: TGTGCCAGTAGTATAGGCCCTGACAGTTTGAACACTGAAGCTTTCTTT.

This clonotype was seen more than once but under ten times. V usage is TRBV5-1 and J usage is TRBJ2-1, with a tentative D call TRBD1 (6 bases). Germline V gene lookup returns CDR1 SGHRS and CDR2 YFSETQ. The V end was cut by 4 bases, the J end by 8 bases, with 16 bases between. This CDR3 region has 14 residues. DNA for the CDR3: TGCGCCAGCAGCCTAGAGGGGGTCTGGGATGAGCAGTTCTTC. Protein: CASSLEGVWDEQFF.

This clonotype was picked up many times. CDR3 nucleotide sequence: TGTGCCAGCAGCTTACTACCGGACACAGGGCTGGGCTACACCTTC. It specifies CASSLLPDTGLGYTF. The rearrangement uses TRBV7-2 and TRBJ1-2; TRBD1 is a possible D gene (6 bases). Trimming removed 2 bases from V and 8 bases from J, with 18 bases in between. This CDR3 is built from 15 residues. Germline loops: CDR1 SGHTA, CDR2 FQGNSA.

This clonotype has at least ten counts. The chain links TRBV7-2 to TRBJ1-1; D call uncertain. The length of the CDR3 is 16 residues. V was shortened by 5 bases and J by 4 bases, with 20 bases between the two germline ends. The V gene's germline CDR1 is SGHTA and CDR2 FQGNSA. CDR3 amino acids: CASSISGFVGITEAFF. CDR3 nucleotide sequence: TGTGCCAGCAGCATTAGTGGGTTCGTGGGGATCACTGAAGCTTTCTTT.

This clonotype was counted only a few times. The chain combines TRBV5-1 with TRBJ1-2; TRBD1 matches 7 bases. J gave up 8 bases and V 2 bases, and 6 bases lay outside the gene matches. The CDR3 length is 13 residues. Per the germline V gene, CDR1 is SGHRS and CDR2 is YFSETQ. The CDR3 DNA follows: TGCGCCAGCAGCTTCACAGGGGTAGGCGGCTACACCTTC. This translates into CASSFTGVGGYTF.

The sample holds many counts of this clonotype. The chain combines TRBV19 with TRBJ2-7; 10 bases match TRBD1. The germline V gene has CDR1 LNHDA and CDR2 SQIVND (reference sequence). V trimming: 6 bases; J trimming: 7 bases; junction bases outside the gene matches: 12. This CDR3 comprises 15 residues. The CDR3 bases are TGTGCCAGTAGCCTGGGGACAGGGGAGGGCTGGGAGCAGTACTTC. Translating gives CASSLGTGEGWEQYF.

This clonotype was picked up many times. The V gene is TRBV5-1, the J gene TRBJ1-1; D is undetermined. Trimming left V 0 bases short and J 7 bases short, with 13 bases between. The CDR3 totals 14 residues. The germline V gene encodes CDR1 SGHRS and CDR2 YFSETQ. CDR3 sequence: CASSLDVTGSEAFF. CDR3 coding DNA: TGCGCCAGCAGCTTGGATGTTACGGGGAGTGAAGCTTTCTTT.

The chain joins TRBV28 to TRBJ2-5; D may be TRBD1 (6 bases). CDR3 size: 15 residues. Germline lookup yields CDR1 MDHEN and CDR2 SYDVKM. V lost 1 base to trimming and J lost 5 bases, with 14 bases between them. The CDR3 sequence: CASSLSNRVGETQYF. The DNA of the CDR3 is TGTGCCAGCAGTTTATCAAACAGGGTAGGGGAGACCCAGTACTTC. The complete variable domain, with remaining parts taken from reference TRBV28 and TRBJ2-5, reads DVKVTQSSRYLVKRTGEKVFLECVQDMDHENMFWYRQDPGLGLRLIYFSYDVKMKEKGDIPEGYSVSREKKERFSLILESASTNQTSMYLCASSLSNRVGETQYFGPGTRLLVL.

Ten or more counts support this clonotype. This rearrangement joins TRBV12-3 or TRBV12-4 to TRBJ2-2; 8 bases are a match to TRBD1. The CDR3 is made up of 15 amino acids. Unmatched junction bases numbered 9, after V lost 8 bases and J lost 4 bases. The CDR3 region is CASAPRTGSTGELFF. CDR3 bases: TGTGCCAGCGCCCCACGGACAGGGAGCACCGGGGAGCTGTTTTTT.

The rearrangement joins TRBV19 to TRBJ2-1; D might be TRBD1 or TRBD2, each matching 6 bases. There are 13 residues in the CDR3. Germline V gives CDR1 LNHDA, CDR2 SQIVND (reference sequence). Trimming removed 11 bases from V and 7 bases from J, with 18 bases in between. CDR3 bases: TGTGCCCGCCTTTGGGGGGCGCGGAATGAGCAGTTCTTC. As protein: CARLWGARNEQFF. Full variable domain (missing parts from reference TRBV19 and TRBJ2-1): DGGITQSPKYLFRKEGQNVTLSCEQNLNHDAMYWYRQDPGQGLRLIYYSQIVNDFQKGDIAEGYSVSREKKESFPLTVTSAQKNPTAFYLCARLWGARNEQFFGPGTRLTVL.

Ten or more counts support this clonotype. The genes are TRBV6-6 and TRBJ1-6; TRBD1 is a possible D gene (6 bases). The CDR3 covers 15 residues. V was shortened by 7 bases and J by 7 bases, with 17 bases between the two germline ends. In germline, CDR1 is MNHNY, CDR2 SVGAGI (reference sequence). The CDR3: CASTYEAGANSPLHF. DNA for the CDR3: TGTGCCAGCACCTACGAGGCAGGGGCAAATTCACCCCTCCACTTT.

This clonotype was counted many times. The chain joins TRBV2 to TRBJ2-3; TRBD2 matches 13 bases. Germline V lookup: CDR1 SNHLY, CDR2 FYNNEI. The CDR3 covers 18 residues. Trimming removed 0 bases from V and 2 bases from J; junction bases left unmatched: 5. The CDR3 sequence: CASSEAGLAGAFTDTQYF. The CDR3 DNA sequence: TGTGCCAGCAGTGAAGCCGGACTAGCGGGGGCTTTCACAGATACGCAGTATTTT.

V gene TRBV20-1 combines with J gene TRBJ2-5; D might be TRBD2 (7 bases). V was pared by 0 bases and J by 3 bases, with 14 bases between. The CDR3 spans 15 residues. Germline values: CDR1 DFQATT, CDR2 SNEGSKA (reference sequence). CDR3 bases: TGCAGTGCTAGAGATTATGGCGGGGGCGAAGAGACCCAGTACTTC. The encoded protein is CSARDYGGGEETQYF.

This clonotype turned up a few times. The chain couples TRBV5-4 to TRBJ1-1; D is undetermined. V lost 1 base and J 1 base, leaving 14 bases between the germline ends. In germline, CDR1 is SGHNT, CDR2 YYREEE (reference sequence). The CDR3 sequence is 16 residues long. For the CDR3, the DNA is TGTGCCAGCAGCTTGTTGAGAGGCTCCGGGAACACTGAAGCTTTCTTT. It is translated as CASSLLRGSGNTEAFF.

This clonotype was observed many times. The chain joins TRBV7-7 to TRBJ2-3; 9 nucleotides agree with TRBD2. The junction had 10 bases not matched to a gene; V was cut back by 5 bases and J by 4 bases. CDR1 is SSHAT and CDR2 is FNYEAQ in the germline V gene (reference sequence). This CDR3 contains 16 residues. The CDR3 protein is CASSPQGLAGADTQYF. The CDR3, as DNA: TGTGCCAGCAGCCCCCAGGGGTTAGCGGGGGCAGATACGCAGTATTTT.

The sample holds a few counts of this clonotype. The CDR3 loop is CASSSNHNSPLHF. CDR3 sequence (DNA): TGTGCCAGCAGTTCGAACCATAATTCACCCCTCCACTTT. J is TRBJ1-6 and V is TRBV28, with unresolved D. Germline V gene lookup returns CDR1 MDHEN and CDR2 SYDVKM. CDR3 length equals 13 residues. Trimming removed 4 bases from V and 5 bases from J, with 6 bases in between.

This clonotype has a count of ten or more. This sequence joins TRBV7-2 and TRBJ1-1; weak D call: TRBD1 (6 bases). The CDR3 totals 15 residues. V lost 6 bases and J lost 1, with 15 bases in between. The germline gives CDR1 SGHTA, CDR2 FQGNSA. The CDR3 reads CASSPRGGKNTEAFF. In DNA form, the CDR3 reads TGTGCCAGCAGTCCAAGGGGGGGCAAGAACACTGAAGCTTTCTTT.

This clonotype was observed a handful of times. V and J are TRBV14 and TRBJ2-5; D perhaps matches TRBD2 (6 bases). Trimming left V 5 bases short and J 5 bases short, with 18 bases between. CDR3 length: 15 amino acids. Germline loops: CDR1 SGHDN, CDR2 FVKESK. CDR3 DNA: TGTGCCAGCAGCTCCCGGAGGGGTCATAGGGAGACCCAGTACTTC. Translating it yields CASSSRRGHRETQYF.

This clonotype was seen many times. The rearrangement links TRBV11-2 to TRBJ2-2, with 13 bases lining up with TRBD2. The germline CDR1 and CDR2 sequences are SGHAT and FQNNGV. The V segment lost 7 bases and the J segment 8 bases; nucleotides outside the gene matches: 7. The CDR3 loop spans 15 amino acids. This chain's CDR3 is CASKPTSGRKGELFF. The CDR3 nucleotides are TGTGCCAGCAAACCGACTAGCGGGAGGAAGGGGGAGCTGTTTTTT.

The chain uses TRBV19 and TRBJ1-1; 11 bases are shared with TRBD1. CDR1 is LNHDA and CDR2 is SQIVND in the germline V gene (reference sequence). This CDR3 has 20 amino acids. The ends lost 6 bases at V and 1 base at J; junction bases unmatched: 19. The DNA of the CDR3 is TGTGCCAGTAGAAGGGGGACAGGGGGAAATGTCGGGCCACGGAACACTGAAGCTTTCTTT. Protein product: CASRRGTGGNVGPRNTEAFF.

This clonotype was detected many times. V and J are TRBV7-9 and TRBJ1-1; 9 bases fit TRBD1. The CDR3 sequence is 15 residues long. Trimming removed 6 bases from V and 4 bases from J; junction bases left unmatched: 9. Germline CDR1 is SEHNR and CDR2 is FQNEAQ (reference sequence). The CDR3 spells CASSGTGQDRTEAFF. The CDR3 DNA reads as TGTGCCAGCAGTGGGACAGGGCAGGACCGCACTGAAGCTTTCTTT.

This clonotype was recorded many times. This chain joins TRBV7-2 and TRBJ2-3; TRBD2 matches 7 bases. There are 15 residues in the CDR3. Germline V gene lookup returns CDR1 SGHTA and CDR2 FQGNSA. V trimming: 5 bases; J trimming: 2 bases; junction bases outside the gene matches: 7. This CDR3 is CASSPYGGTTDTQYF. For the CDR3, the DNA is TGTGCCAGCAGCCCCTACGGGGGGACCACAGATACGCAGTATTTT.

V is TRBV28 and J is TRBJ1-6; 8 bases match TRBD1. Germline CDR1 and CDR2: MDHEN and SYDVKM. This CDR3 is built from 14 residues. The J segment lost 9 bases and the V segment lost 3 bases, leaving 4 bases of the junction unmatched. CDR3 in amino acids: CASSFGDRFSPLHF. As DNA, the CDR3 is TGTGCCAGCAGTTTTGGGGACAGGTTTTCACCCCTCCACTTT.

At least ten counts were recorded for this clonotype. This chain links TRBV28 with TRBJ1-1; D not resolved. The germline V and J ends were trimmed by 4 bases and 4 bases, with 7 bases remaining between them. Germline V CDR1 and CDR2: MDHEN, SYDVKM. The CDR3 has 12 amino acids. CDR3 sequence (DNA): TGTGCCAGCAGTTCAGTTTTCACTGAAGCTTTCTTT. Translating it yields CASSSVFTEAFF.

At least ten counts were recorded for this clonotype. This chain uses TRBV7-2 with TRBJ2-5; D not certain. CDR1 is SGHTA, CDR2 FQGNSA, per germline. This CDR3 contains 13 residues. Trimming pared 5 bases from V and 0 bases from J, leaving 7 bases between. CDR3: CASSPSYQETQYF. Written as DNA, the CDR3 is TGTGCCAGCAGCCCTAGTTACCAAGAGACCCAGTACTTC.

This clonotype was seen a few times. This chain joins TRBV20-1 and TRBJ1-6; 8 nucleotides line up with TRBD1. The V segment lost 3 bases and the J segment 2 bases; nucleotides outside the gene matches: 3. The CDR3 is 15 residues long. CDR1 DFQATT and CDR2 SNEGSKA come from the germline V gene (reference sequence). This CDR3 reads CSARGQATYNSPLHF. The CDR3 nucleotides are TGCAGTGCTAGGGGACAGGCTACCTATAATTCACCCCTCCACTTT.

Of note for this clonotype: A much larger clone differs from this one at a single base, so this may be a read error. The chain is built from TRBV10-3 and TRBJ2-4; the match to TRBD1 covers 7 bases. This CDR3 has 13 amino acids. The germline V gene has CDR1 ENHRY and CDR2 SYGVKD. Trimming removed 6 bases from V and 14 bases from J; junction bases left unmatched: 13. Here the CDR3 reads CAISSGTEGREYF. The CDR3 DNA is TGTGCCATCAGCTCCGGGACAGAAGGAAGGGAGTACTTC.

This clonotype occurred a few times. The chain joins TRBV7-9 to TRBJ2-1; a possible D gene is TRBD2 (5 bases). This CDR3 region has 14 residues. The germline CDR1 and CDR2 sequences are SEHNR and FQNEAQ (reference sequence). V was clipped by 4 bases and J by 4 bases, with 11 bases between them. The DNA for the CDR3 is TGTGCCAGCAGCTCTAGCCTCCCGTACAATGAGCAGTTCTTC. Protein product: CASSSSLPYNEQFF.

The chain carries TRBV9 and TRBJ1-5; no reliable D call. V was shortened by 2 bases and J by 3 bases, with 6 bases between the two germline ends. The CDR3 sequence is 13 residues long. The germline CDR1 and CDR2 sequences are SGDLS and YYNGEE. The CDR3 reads CASSVDHNQPQHF. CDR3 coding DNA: TGTGCCAGCAGCGTCGACCACAATCAGCCCCAGCATTTT. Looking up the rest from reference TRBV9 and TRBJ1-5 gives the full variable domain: DSGVTQTPKHLITATGQRVTLRCSPRSGDLSVYWYQQSLDQGLQFLIQYYNGEERAKGNILERFSAQQFPDLHSELNLSSLELGDSALYFCASSVDHNQPQHFGDGTRLSIL.

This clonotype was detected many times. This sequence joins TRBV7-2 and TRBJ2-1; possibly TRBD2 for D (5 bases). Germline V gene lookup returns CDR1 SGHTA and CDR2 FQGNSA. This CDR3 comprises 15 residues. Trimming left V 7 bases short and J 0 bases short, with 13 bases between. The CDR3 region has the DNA TGTGCCAGCACCCCGACTGGGAGCTCCTACAATGAGCAGTTCTTC. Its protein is CASTPTGSSYNEQFF.